This TCR beta chain was identified in a study of cytomegalovirus exposure and HLA in healthy donors. Study-level findings and limits: The study flagged around 150 TCR beta chains as cytomegalovirus-associated. Later, TCR association rates were found to vary by HLA locus, highest for DRB1 and lowest for HLA-C. Certain sequence variants were highly shared and formed a cluster, and this cluster was likely a sequencing artifact.

With regard to this clone: Its antigen is still unknown.

V dropped 1 base and J dropped 4; count of bases not matched to a gene: 9. The CDR3 extends over 16 amino acids. The V gene's germline CDR1 is SGHTA and CDR2 FQGNSA. The PCR contained 60 Vbeta and 13 Jbeta primers. TCRdb's table, derived via immunoSEQ multiplex PCR, lists solely in-frame clones and lacks some. The data contain more than 85,000 clones, around 70% of them seen just once; the ten biggest clones take up 1% to 1.5%. This TCR derives from a man aged 35-49 years in good health and CMV-seronegative. The chain links TRBV7-2 to TRBJ2-7; 8 bases are a match to TRBD1. The sequenced sample was PBMCs. CDR3 DNA sequence: TGTGCCAGCAGCTTAGGGGTGGGGACAGGTTCGTACGAGCAGTACTTC. Translation: CASSLGVGTGSYEQYF.